The 29 T cell receptor beta chains below were found in one sample sequenced in a study of breast tumors, draining lymph nodes, adjacent tissues. MiXCR, run by TCRdb on the multiplex PCR reads, gives a single entry per CDR3 protein. This sample yields 16,000 or so distinct CDR3 sequences, of which about 45% are seen a single time; 10% to 15% belongs to the top ten. Source material: tumor-adjacent breast tissue. All receptors derive from a female donor with breast cancer. Some clones in this sample may be carry-over from other donors' samples.

This clonotype was observed many times. The J gene is TRBJ1-1, the V gene TRBV20-1; 11 bases agree with TRBD1. Looked up from germline, CDR1 is DFQATT and CDR2 is SNEGSKA (reference sequence). V shed 6 bases and J 8 bases; nucleotides not matched to a gene: 5. This CDR3 region has 12 residues. CDR3 coding DNA: TGCAGTGCCGGACAGGGGGCGCGGGAAGCTTTCTTT. It is translated as CSAGQGAREAFF.

The chain combines TRBV5-1 with TRBJ1-2; perhaps TRBD1 as D (5 bases). This CDR3 is built from 14 residues. V lost 1 base and J lost 4, with 11 bases in between. In germline, CDR1 is SGHRS, CDR2 YFSETQ. This CDR3 reads CASSLYPGSYGYTF. The CDR3 DNA reads as TGCGCCAGCAGCTTGTATCCAGGGAGCTATGGCTACACCTTC.

The chain links TRBV10-2 to TRBJ2-2; TRBD2 matches 15 bases. Trimming at V came to 2 bases and at J to 7 bases, leaving 5 bases not matched to a gene. The length of the CDR3 is 17 residues. Per the germline V gene, CDR1 is WSHSY and CDR2 is SAAADI. This CDR3 reads CASSELGTSGGFGELFF. For the CDR3, the DNA is TGCGCCAGCAGTGAGCTTGGGACTAGCGGGGGGTTCGGGGAGCTGTTTTTT.

This clonotype is medium-sized by share. The V and J genes are TRBV6-1 and TRBJ1-2; TRBD1 might be the D (5 bases). Trimming pared 5 bases from V and 4 bases from J, leaving 11 bases between. CDR3 size: 13 residues. Per the germline V gene, CDR1 is MNHNS and CDR2 is SASEGT. CDR3 amino acids: CASSRDGFYGYTF. In nucleotides, the CDR3 is TGTGCCAGCAGTCGGGACGGGTTCTATGGCTACACCTTC.

At least ten counts were recorded for this clonotype. The rearrangement links TRBV27 to TRBJ2-2; 9 nucleotides align to TRBD1. The germline gives CDR1 MNHEY, CDR2 SMNVEV (reference sequence). The V segment lost 5 bases and the J segment 7 bases; nucleotides outside the gene matches: 8. This CDR3 has 15 residues. CDR3 amino acids: CASSPGTGKGGELFF. The CDR3 nucleotides read TGTGCCAGCAGTCCCGGGACAGGGAAGGGCGGGGAGCTGTTTTTT.

The rearrangement links TRBV6-5 to TRBJ2-1; D gene uncertain. Germline CDR1 MNHEY, CDR2 SVGAGI. V gave up 6 bases and J gave up 0 bases, with 15 bases separating them. CDR3 length: 16 residues. The CDR3 is CASSSPRVSSYNEQFF. The CDR3 DNA follows: TGTGCCAGCAGCAGCCCCCGGGTGAGCTCCTACAATGAGCAGTTCTTC.

CDR3 loop: CASSPYGQYGYTF. CDR3 sequence (DNA): TGTGCCAGCAGTCCCTACGGACAGTATGGCTACACCTTC. The rearrangement links TRBV6-5 to TRBJ1-2, with a tentative D call TRBD1 (6 bases). Trimming took 5 bases from V and 5 from J, leaving 12 bases between them. Germline CDR1 reads MNHEY; CDR2 reads SVGAGI. This CDR3 comprises 13 residues.

This clonotype was observed many times. The chain recombines TRBV20-1 with TRBJ2-2; 9 bases agree with TRBD2. Trimming cost V 2 bases and J 5 bases; bases outside gene matches: 3. Germline loops: CDR1 DFQATT, CDR2 SNEGSKA (reference sequence). The CDR3 has 14 residues. The CDR3 DNA reads as TGCAGTGCTAGAAGCGGGAGGCGTACCGGGGAGCTGTTTTTT. Amino acid sequence: CSARSGRRTGELFF.

Many counts were recorded for this clonotype. The chain combines TRBV20-1 with TRBJ2-3; 12 bases match TRBD2. Unmatched junction bases numbered 9, after V lost 4 bases and J lost 4 bases. The length of the CDR3 is 16 residues. Germline CDR1 DFQATT, CDR2 SNEGSKA (reference sequence). DNA for the CDR3: TGCAGTGCTAAGGGACTAGCGGGTGTCGTCCCAGATACGCAGTATTTT. It specifies CSAKGLAGVVPDTQYF.

As to this clonotype: Germline is not matched at one junction end, which may reflect a read error. The CDR3 nucleotides read TGCGCCGGCAGCTTGGAGGGGACTAGCGGCACCAATGAGCAGTTCTTC. Its translation is CAGSLEGTSGTNEQFF. The chain employs TRBV5-1 and TRBJ2-1; 11 nucleotides align to TRBD2. This CDR3 has 16 residues. Germline assignment: CDR1 SGHRS and CDR2 YFSETQ.

This clonotype was seen repeatedly, ten times or more. V usage is TRBV10-3 and J usage is TRBJ2-1; 8 nucleotides line up with TRBD2. The CDR3 loop spans 17 amino acids. V lost 7 bases and J lost 6; bases outside the gene matches: 17. Germline CDR1 is ENHRY and CDR2 is SYGVKD. The CDR3 spells CAITIGGGRGAGNEQFF. DNA for the CDR3: TGTGCCATCACTATCGGCGGGGGGCGCGGAGCTGGCAATGAGCAGTTCTTC.

By sample fraction, this clonotype is large. This chain links TRBV2 with TRBJ2-1; TRBD1 or TRBD2 may be the D gene (5 bases each). The germline gives CDR1 SNHLY, CDR2 FYNNEI. The CDR3 length is 16 residues. V was trimmed by 6 bases and J by 8 bases, leaving 23 bases between them. The CDR3 sequence is CASSPFRDVLIDEQFF. For the CDR3, the DNA is TGTGCCAGCAGCCCCTTCCGGGACGTTTTAATCGATGAGCAGTTCTTC.

This clonotype was recorded at least ten times. The chain carries TRBV2 and TRBJ1-1, with a weak D call TRBD1 (5 bases). The germline gives CDR1 SNHLY, CDR2 FYNNEI. The CDR3 extends over 14 amino acids. V was pared by 5 bases and J by 0 bases, with 10 bases between. This CDR3 is CASSWMGLNTEAFF. The CDR3 DNA reads as TGTGCCAGCAGTTGGATGGGACTGAACACTGAAGCTTTCTTT.

This clonotype was seen just once. The chain joins TRBV7-3 to TRBJ2-7; D not certain. Trimming removed 6 bases from V and 2 bases from J, with 20 bases in between. The CDR3 extends over 16 amino acids. Per the germline V gene, CDR1 is SGHTA and CDR2 is FQGTGA. CDR3 nucleotide sequence: TGTGCCAGCAGATACGGTACTTCCGCCTTGACCTACGAGCAGTACTTC. It codes for CASRYGTSALTYEQYF.

The chain couples TRBV20-1 to TRBJ1-5, with D unresolved. From germline, CDR1 is DFQATT and CDR2 SNEGSKA (reference sequence). The V gene lost 5 bases and the J gene lost 0 bases, with 14 bases spanning the gap. The CDR3 is 15 residues long. CDR3 in DNA: TGCAGTGCTCCCAACGTGGCGGGTAGCAATCAGCCCCAGCATTTT. Translation gives CSAPNVAGSNQPQHF.

Many counts were recorded for this clonotype. V and J are TRBV20-1 and TRBJ2-4; D may be TRBD1 (6 bases). V was trimmed by 3 bases and J by 8 bases, leaving 11 bases between them. The CDR3 is 12 residues long. CDR1 is DFQATT, CDR2 SNEGSKA, per germline (reference sequence). CDR3 protein: CSASTGWDIQYF. DNA for the CDR3: TGCAGTGCTAGCACAGGGTGGGACATTCAGTACTTC.

Judged by abundance, this clonotype is medium-sized (0.01 to 0.1%). The chain links TRBV2 to TRBJ2-7; TRBD1 might be the D (5 bases). Germline-derived CDR1 and CDR2 are SNHLY and FYNNEI. The CDR3 spans 12 residues. The V end was cut by 7 bases, the J end by 2 bases, with 9 bases between. In DNA form, the CDR3 reads TGTGCCAGCAAGGTAGGGGCCTACGAGCAGTACTTC. It specifies CASKVGAYEQYF.

On this clonotype itself: Since no conserved phenylalanine or tryptophan closes the CDR3, a read error is the likely cause. The DNA is omitted, as the CDR3 cannot be located on it reliably, and the CDR3 follows TCRdb's listing. This chain uses TRBV9 with TRBJ2-7; the table's D call, TRBD2, has no DNA check behind it. 10 amino acids form the CDR3, both terminal residues included. Per germline, CDR1 SGDLS and CDR2 YYNGEE. The CDR3 is CASSAAGMRQ.

The genes are TRBV2 and TRBJ2-7, with D unresolved. Germline assignment: CDR1 SNHLY and CDR2 FYNNEI. Trimming cost V 4 bases and J 3 bases, with 10 bases left between them. This CDR3 comprises 13 residues. This CDR3 is CASSATQGYEQYF. In DNA form, the CDR3 reads TGTGCCAGCAGTGCCACACAAGGCTACGAGCAGTACTTC.

The chain recombines TRBV20-1 with TRBJ1-3; D is unresolved. Trimming took 0 bases from V and 0 from J, leaving 6 bases between them. Germline CDR1 and CDR2: DFQATT and SNEGSKA (reference sequence). There are 14 residues in the CDR3. The CDR3 spells CSAREGFSGNTIYF. DNA for the CDR3: TGCAGTGCTAGAGAGGGGTTCTCTGGAAACACCATATATTTT.

A note on this clonotype: One base away lies a much larger clone, so this may be a sequencing read error. The chain joins TRBV19 to TRBJ1-1, with D perhaps matching TRBD1 (6 bases). Trimming cost V 0 bases and J 4 bases, with 9 bases left between them. The CDR3 length is 14 residues. The germline V gene has CDR1 LNHDA and CDR2 SQIVND (reference sequence). CDR3 coding DNA: TGTGCCAGTAGTATAGAGGCACAGGGCACTGAAGCTTTCTTT. Its protein is CASSIEAQGTEAFF.

This clonotype showed up just once. This chain connects TRBV19 to TRBJ2-7; D is ambiguous. CDR3 length: 12 amino acids. Trimming removed 5 bases at V and 5 bases at J, with 10 bases between. Germline lookup yields CDR1 LNHDA and CDR2 SQIVND (reference sequence). The CDR3 loop is CASSVLDHEQYF. The CDR3 coding sequence is TGTGCCAGTAGTGTGCTAGACCACGAGCAGTACTTC. Full variable domain (rest looked up from reference TRBV19 and TRBJ2-7): DGGITQSPKYLFRKEGQNVTLSCEQNLNHDAMYWYRQDPGQGLRLIYYSQIVNDFQKGDIAEGYSVSREKKESFPLTVTSAQKNPTAFYLCASSVLDHEQYFGPGTRLTVT.

The chain combines TRBV6-2 or TRBV6-3 with TRBJ2-5; 7 nucleotides line up with TRBD2. The V segment lost 2 bases and the J segment 13 bases; nucleotides outside the gene matches: 13. There are 14 residues in the CDR3. The germline V gene has CDR1 MNHEY and CDR2 SVGEGT. CDR3 protein: CASSYGSGWYQGYF. DNA for the CDR3: TGTGCCAGCAGTTACGGTAGCGGGTGGTACCAGGGGTACTTC.

This clonotype counts as medium-sized (0.01 to 0.1%). The chain uses TRBV3-1 and TRBJ2-5; perhaps TRBD1 as D (6 bases). The CDR3 has 15 residues. Germline loops: CDR1 LGHDT, CDR2 YNNKEL (reference sequence). Trimming removed 4 bases from V and 4 bases from J, with 16 bases in between. The CDR3 reads CASSPVGAVVETQYF. CDR3 coding DNA: TGTGCCAGCAGCCCAGTGGGGGCGGTGGTAGAGACCCAGTACTTC.

The chain is built from TRBV2 and TRBJ1-5; D call uncertain. The germline V and J ends were trimmed by 0 bases and 5 bases, with 8 bases remaining between them. The length of the CDR3 is 14 residues. CDR1 and CDR2 (germline): SNHLY, FYNNEI. The CDR3 DNA reads as TGTGCCAGCAGTGAAGCGCGCTCGTATCAGCCCCAGCATTTT. Translated: CASSEARSYQPQHF.

By proportion, this clonotype is medium-sized. The chain's CDR3 is CSVAVGAGGYTF. CDR3 DNA: TGCAGCGTTGCTGTGGGGGCGGGCGGCTACACCTTC. The rearrangement joins TRBV29-1 to TRBJ1-2; perhaps TRBD1 as D (6 bases). The V gene's germline CDR1 is SQVTM and CDR2 ANQGSEA. This CDR3 has 12 residues. V dropped 4 bases and J dropped 8 bases, with 14 bases sitting between them.

This clonotype came up many times. A much larger clonotype is one base distant, so this may be a read error. V and J are TRBV11-3 and TRBJ2-7, with TRBD1 as a possible D gene (5 bases). V lost 1 base and J lost 6, with 13 bases in between. Germline-derived CDR1 and CDR2 are SGHNT and YENEEA. The CDR3 is made up of 14 amino acids. The CDR3: CASSLGVGPLEQYF. DNA for the CDR3: TGTGCCAGCAGCTTAGGAGTGGGGCCTCTCGAGCAGTACTTC.

This clonotype has ten or more counts. A much bigger clone sits one base away, suggesting this may be a read error. The chain combines TRBV6-1 with TRBJ1-2; possibly TRBD1 for D (6 bases). Trimming shortened V by 5 bases and J by 3 bases, and 13 bases separated the two germline ends. Germline CDR1 is MNHNS and CDR2 is SASEGT. The CDR3 contains 14 residues. CDR3 coding DNA: TGTGCCAGCAGTCATCAGGGGACTTACTATGGCTACACCTTC. Its protein is CASSHQGTYYGYTF.

This clonotype has a count of ten or more. The DNA for the CDR3 is TGTGCCAGCAGCTTAATAGGGGGCCGCGAGACCCAGTACTTC. Protein product: CASSLIGGRETQYF. The chain employs TRBV7-3 and TRBJ2-5; TRBD1 agrees at 7 bases. Germline V lookup: CDR1 SGHTA, CDR2 FQGTGA. The CDR3 loop spans 14 amino acids. Trimming cost V 1 base and J 5 bases; bases outside gene matches: 4.